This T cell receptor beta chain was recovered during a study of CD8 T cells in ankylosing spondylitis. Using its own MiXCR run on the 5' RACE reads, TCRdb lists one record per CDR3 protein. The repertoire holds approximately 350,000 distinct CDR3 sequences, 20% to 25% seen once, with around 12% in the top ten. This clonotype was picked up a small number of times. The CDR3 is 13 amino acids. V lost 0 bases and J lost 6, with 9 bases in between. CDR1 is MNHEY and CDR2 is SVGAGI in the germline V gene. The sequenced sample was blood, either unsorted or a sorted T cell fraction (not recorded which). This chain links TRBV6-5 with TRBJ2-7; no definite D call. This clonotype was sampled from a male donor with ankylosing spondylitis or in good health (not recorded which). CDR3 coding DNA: TGTGCCAGCAGTTACTCGAACAAGGGCGAGCAGTACTTC. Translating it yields CASSYSNKGEQYF.